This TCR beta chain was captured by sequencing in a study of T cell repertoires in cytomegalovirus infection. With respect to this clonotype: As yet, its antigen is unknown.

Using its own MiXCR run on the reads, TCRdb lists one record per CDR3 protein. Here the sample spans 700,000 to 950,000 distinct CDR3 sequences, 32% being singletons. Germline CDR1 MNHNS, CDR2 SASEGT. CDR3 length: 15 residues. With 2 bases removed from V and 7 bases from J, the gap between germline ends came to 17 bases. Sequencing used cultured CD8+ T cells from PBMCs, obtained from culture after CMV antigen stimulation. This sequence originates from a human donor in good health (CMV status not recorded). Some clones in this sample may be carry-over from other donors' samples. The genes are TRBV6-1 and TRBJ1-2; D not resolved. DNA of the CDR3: TGTGCCAGCAGTGAAAACCCTGATTCGGGTTCTGGCTACACCTTC. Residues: CASSENPDSGSGYTF.